The 5 T cell receptor beta chains given below trace back to one sample, sequenced in a study of CD4 T cells in relation to SARS-CoV-2 and coronaviruses. These TCRs are of unknown antigen specificity. The method was immunoSEQ multiplex PCR; TCRdb's version includes in-frame clones alone and lacks a portion of them. In the table there are some 19,000 clones, roughly 77% of which are singletons. The unexposed donors gave CD4+ T cells in about 2011-2019, prior to COVID-19. CD4+ T cells were isolated from the cells after more than nine days of culture. The sequenced material came from CD4+ T cells from PBMCs, cultured in vitro. All receptors come from a human donor in good health.

The chain is built from TRBV28 and TRBJ2-6; 8 positions match TRBD2. This CDR3 has 15 residues. Germline assignment: CDR1 MDHEN and CDR2 SYDVKM. V was pared by 11 bases and J by 3 bases, with 9 bases of the junction left unmatched. The CDR3: CAGGRGGLGANVLTF. The DNA for the CDR3 is TGTGCCGGGGGCCGGGGGGGCCTTGGGGCCAACGTCCTGACTTTC.

J is TRBJ1-4 and V is TRBV30; TRBD1 is a possible D gene (5 bases). The V and J ends lost 6 bases and 8 bases respectively, with 22 bases between them. This CDR3 region has 15 residues. Germline V gene sequence: CDR1 GTSNPN, CDR2 SVGIG (reference sequence). CDR3 sequence: CACKLGQGGHEKLFF. In DNA form, the CDR3 reads TGTGCCTGCAAACTTGGTCAGGGAGGGCACGAAAAACTGTTTTTT.

The chain has TRBV7-8 and TRBJ2-1; D is perhaps TRBD1 (6 bases). The germline CDR1 and CDR2 sequences are SGHVS and FQNEAQ. The germline V and J ends were trimmed by 4 bases and 0 bases, with 13 bases remaining between them. There are 16 residues in the CDR3. The CDR3 spells CASSSYRVSSYNEQFF. CDR3 in DNA: TGTGCCAGCAGCTCGTACAGGGTGAGCTCCTACAATGAGCAGTTCTTC.

The sample holds a few counts of this clone. This sequence joins TRBV9 and TRBJ1-2, with D possibly being TRBD1 (5 bases). CDR1 and CDR2 from the germline V gene are SGDLS and YYNGEE. V lost 5 bases and J 2 bases, leaving 13 bases between the germline ends. The CDR3 extends over 14 amino acids. CDR3 coding DNA: TGTGCCAGCAGTTCCTCTGGGACCAACTATGGCTACACCTTC. It encodes CASSSSGTNYGYTF.

CDR3 region: CSAWRDAQQFF. Here the CDR3 DNA reads TGCAGTGCTTGGAGGGACGCTCAGCAGTTCTTC. This sequence joins TRBV20-1 and TRBJ2-1; possibly TRBD2 for D (6 bases). The V and J ends lost 5 bases and 11 bases respectively, with 13 bases between them. The CDR3 is made up of 11 amino acids. Germline CDR1 DFQATT, CDR2 SNEGSKA (reference sequence).